The rows below give T cell receptor beta chains drawn from one sample of a study of shared clonotypes between healthy human individuals. Profiling relied on immunoSEQ multiplex PCR, and the TCRdb table lists in-frame clones only, not all of them. The table has 950,000 to 1,100,000 clones, about 84% seen once. Material: memory CD4+ T cells from PBMCs. All receptors come from a young man in good health. Some clones in this sample may be carry-over from other donors' samples. Both conserved end residues are part of each CDR3. The D gene is left open where the match is weak. Rows give clone size only sometimes, using once, few, many, or a class for an expanded clone.

abundance	d_gene	j_gene	v_gene	CDR3nt	CDR3aa
NA	NA	TRBJ2-6	TRBV29-1	TGCAGCGTCGAGCGGTTTCCTGGGGCCAACGTCCTGACTTTC	CSVERFPGANVLTF
once	TRBD1	TRBJ2-3	TRBV11-2	TGTGCCAGCAGCTTAGACAGGGGGCATGATACGCAGTATTTT	CASSLDRGHDTQYF
few	NA	TRBJ1-1	TRBV7-9	TGTGCCAGCAGCTCCCCGGGATACCGAGACACTGAAGCTTTCTTT	CASSSPGYRDTEAFF
NA	TRBD1	TRBJ2-2	TRBV7-7	TGTGCCAGCAGCCCCGGGACAGGGAGTATCGGGGAGCTGTTTTTT	CASSPGTGSIGELFF
NA	NA	TRBJ2-2	TRBV7-2	TGTGCCAGCAGCTTAGATGTTGGAGCCGGGGAGCTGTTTTTT	CASSLDVGAGELFF
NA	NA	TRBJ2-7	TRBV18	TGTGCCAGCTCACCAAGCCAGGAGAGCTCCTACGAGCAGTACTTC	CASSPSQESSYEQYF
NA	NA	TRBJ2-2	TRBV7-2	TGTGCCAGCAGCTTACACGGGAGTAATGTAGCCGGGGAGCTGTTTTTT	CASSLHGSNVAGELFF
few	NA	TRBJ2-2	TRBV19	TGTGCCAGTAGTATAAGCACCGCCGGGGAGCTGTTTTTT	CASSISTAGELFF
NA	NA	TRBJ1-1	TRBV4-3	TGCGCCAGCAGCCAAGATGGGGGGCTTGAAGCTTTCTTT	CASSQDGGLEAFF
NA	NA	TRBJ2-5	TRBV30	TGTGCCTGGTCCAGGCGGGAGACCCAGTACTTC	CAWSRRETQYF
many	NA	TRBJ1-4	TRBV7-9	TGTGCCAGCAGCTTATGGCAGGGGTTTGATGAAAAACTGTTTTTT	CASSLWQGFDEKLFF
NA	NA	TRBJ2-3	TRBV7-6	TGTGCCAGCAGCCCCGGAGACTATAGCACAGATACGCAGTATTTT	CASSPGDYSTDTQYF
NA	TRBD1	TRBJ1-5	TRBV4-1	TGCGCCAGCAGCCCAAGGACAGGGGGTTTTAGCAATCAGCCCCAGCATTTT	CASSPRTGGFSNQPQHF
NA	TRBD2	TRBJ2-7	TRBV11-2	TGTGCCAGCACCCTATACCCGCTAGCGGGACCTTTCGAGCAGTACTTC	CASTLYPLAGPFEQYF
NA	TRBD1	TRBJ1-1	TRBV6-5	TGTGCCAGCAGTTACAACCAAAGGGGCAGGGGGGCTTTCTTT	CASSYNQRGRGAFF
NA	NA	TRBJ2-5	TRBV29-1	TGCAGCGTGTTACGGACCGAAGAGACCCAGTACTTC	CSVLRTEETQYF
once	TRBD2	TRBJ2-1	TRBV5-6	TGTGCCAGCAGCTTGGTTAGCGGGATCGAGAATGAGCAGTTCTTC	CASSLVSGIENEQFF
NA	TRBD1	TRBJ1-4	TRBV29-1	TGCAGCGTACCGGGACAGGGGAATGAAAAACTGTTTTTT	CSVPGQGNEKLFF
NA	NA	TRBJ1-3	TRBV28	TGTGCCAGCAGTTCCGGACACGCGGAACGCACCATATATTTT	CASSSGHAERTIYF
few	NA	TRBJ1-1	TRBV29-1	TGCAGCGCCAACCTTGGGGGCACTGAAGCTTTCTTT	CSANLGGTEAFF
NA	NA	TRBJ2-7	TRBV9	TGTGCCAGCAGCCCCTCGGGGATCGGCTCCTACGAGCAGTACTTC	CASSPSGIGSYEQYF
NA	TRBD1	TRBJ2-6	TRBV19	TGTGCCCGTCCACGGGGGACAGGAACCGACTCTGGGGCCAACGTCCTGACTTTC	CARPRGTGTDSGANVLTF
NA	TRBD1	TRBJ2-1	TRBV11-2	TGTGCCAGCAGCTTTTATCCCCAGGGGGACAATGAGCAGTTCTTC	CASSFYPQGDNEQFF
NA	NA	TRBJ1-5	TRBV29-1	TGCAGCGTAGGTGTCAGTACCAATCAGCCCCAGCATTTT	CSVGVSTNQPQHF
NA	NA	TRBJ2-1	TRBV11-2	TGTGCCAGCAGCCCCAAAGGGGCCTTCTACAATGAGCAGTTCTTC	CASSPKGAFYNEQFF
NA	TRBD1	TRBJ2-2	TRBV18	TGTGCCAGCTCACCGAACAGGGGGTTGACCACCGGGGAGCTGTTTTTT	CASSPNRGLTTGELFF
NA	NA	TRBJ1-4	TRBV4-2	TGTGCCAGCAGCTCCCCCATCCAAAGAGAGGAAAAACTGTTTTTT	CASSSPIQREEKLFF
NA	TRBD1	TRBJ1-4	TRBV4-2	TGTGCCAGCAGCCAAGATAGTCCGACAGGGATTAATGAAAAACTGTTTTTT	CASSQDSPTGINEKLFF